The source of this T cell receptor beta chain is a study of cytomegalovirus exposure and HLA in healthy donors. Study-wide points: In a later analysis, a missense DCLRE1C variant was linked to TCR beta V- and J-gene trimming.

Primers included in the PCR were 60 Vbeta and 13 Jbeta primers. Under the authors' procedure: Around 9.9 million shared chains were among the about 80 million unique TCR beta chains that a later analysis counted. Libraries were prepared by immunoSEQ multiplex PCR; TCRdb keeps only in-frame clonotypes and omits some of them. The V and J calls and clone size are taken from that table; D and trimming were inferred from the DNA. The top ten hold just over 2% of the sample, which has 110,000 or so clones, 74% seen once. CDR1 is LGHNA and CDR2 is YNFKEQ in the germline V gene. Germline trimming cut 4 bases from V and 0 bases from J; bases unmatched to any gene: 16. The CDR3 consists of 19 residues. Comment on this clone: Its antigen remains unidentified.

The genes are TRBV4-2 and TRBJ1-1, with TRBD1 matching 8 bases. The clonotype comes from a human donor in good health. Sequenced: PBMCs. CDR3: CASSPDGGAGGPMNTEAFF. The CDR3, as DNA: TGTGCCAGCAGCCCAGATGGCGGGGCAGGGGGCCCAATGAACACTGAAGCTTTCTTT.